This T cell receptor beta chain was obtained from a study of control samples from healthy donors and cancer patients. This clone came up once. V was pared by 5 bases and J by 0 bases, with 11 bases between. The CDR3 sequence is 15 residues long. Germline-derived CDR1 and CDR2 are MNHEY and SMNVEV (reference sequence). The method was immunoSEQ multiplex PCR; TCRdb's version includes in-frame clones alone and lacks a portion of them. The repertoire consists of about 170,000 clones, with 91% occurring once and the leading ten covering around 2.2%. The V and J genes are TRBV27 and TRBJ1-5; D uncertain. Sequences were obtained from blood. This clonotype was obtained from a woman aged 40 to 49 in good health. The CDR3 DNA reads TGTGCCAGCAGTCCAAGGACCCTTAGCAATCAGCCCCAGCATTTT. Its translation: CASSPRTLSNQPQHF.